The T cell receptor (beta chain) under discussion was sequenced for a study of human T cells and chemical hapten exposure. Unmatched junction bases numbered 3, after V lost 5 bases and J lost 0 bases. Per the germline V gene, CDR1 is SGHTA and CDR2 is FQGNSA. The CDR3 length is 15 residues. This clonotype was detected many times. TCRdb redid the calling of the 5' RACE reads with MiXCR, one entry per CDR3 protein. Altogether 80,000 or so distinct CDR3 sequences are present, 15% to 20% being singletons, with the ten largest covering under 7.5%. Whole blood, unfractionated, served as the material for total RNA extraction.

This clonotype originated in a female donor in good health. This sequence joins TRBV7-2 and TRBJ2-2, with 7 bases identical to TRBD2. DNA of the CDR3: TGTGCCAGCAGCCCGGGACTACCGAACACCGGGGAGCTGTTTTTT. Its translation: CASSPGLPNTGELFF.